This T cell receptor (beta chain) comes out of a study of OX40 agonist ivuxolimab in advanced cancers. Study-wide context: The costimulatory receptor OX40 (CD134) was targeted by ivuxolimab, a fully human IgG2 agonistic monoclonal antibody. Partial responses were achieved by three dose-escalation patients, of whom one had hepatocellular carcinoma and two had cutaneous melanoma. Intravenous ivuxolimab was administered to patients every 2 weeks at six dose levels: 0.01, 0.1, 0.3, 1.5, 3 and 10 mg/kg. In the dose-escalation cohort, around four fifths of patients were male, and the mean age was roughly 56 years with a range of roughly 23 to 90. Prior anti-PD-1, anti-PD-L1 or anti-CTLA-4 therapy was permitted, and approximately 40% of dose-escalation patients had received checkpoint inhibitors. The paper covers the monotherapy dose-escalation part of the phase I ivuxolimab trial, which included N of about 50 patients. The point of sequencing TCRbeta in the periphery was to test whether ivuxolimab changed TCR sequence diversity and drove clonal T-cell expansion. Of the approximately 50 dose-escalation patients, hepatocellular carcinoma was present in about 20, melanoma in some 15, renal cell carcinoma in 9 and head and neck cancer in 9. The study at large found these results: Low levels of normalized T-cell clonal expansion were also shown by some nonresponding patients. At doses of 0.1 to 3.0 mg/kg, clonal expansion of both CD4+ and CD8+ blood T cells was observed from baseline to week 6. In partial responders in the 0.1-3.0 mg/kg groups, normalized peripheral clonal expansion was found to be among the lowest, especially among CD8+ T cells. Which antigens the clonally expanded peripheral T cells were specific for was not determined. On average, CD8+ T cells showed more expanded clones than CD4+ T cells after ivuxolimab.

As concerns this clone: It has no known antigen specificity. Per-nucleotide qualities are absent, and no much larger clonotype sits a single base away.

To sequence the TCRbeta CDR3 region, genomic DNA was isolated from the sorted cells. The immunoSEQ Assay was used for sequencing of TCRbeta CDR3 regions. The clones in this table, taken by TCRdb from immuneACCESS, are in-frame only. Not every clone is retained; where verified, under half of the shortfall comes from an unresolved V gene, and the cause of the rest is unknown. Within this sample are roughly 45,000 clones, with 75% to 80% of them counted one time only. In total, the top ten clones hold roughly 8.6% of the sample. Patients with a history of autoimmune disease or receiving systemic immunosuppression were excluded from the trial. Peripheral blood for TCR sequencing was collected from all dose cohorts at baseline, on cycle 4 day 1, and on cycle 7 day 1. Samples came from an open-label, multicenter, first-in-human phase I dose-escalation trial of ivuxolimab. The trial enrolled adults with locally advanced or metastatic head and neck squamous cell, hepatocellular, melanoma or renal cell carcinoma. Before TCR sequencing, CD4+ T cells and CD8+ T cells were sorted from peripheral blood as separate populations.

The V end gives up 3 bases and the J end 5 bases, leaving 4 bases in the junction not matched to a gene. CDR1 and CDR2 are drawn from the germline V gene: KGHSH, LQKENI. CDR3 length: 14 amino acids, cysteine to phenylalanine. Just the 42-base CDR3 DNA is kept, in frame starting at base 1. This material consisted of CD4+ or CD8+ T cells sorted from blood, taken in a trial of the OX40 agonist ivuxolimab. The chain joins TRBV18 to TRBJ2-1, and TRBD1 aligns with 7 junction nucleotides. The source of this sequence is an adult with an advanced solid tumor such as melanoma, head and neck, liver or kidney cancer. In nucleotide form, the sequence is TGTGCCAGCTCACCTGGGACAGCCAACAATGAGCAGTTCTTC. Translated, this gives CASSPGTANNEQFF.